The 3 T cell receptor beta chains in this list originate from one sample, sequenced in a study of blood T cell repertoires in COVID-19. Here immunoSEQ multiplex PCR was the method, and the copy in TCRdb shows in-frame clones only, minus some. The sample yields around 160,000 clones, around 83% seen once. Sequenced: peripheral blood. The receptor set was obtained from a man aged 18-30 years with acute or convalescent COVID-19.

V gene TRBV14 combines with J gene TRBJ2-1; TRBD2 matches at 13 bases. Trimming cost V 4 bases and J 7 bases; bases outside gene matches: 10. CDR1 is SGHDN, CDR2 FVKESK, per germline. This CDR3 contains 17 residues. The CDR3 sequence: CASSPGLAGARLNEQFF. DNA for the CDR3: TGTGCCAGCAGCCCAGGACTAGCGGGGGCGCGGCTTAATGAGCAGTTCTTC.

The CDR3 region has the DNA TGTGCCAGATACCTCATCACAGGGACAGGGGGCTACGAGCAGTACTTC. Its translation is CARYLITGTGGYEQYF. The gene calls are TRBV19 and TRBJ2-7; the match to TRBD1 covers 11 bases. The CDR3 runs to 16 residues. V dropped 9 bases and J dropped 3; count of bases not matched to a gene: 13. The germline CDR1 and CDR2 sequences are LNHDA and SQIVND (reference sequence).

There are a few counts of this clone. The chain employs TRBV19 and TRBJ1-6, with D tentatively TRBD1 (5 bases). This CDR3 contains 13 residues. Per the germline V gene, CDR1 is LNHDA and CDR2 is SQIVND (reference sequence). Between the trimmed V and J ends, which lost 8 bases and 9 bases, there was a span of 14 bases. As DNA, the CDR3 is TGTGCCAGTGCGACAGAGGGAGGTTCACCCCTCCACTTT. This gives the protein CASATEGGSPLHF.